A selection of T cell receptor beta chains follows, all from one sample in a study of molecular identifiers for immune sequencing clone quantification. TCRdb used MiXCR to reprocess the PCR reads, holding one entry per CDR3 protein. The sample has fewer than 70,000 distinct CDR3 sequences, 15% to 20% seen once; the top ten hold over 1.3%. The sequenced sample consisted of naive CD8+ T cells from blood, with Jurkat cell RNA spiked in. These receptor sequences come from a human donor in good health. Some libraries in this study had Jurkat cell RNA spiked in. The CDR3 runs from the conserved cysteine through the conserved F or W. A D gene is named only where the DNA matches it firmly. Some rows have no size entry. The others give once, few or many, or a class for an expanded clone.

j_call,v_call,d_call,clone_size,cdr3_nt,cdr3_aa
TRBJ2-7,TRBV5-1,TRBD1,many,TGCGCCAGCAGCTTCTTCGGGACAGCTCCTACCGAGCAGTACTTC,CASSFFGTAPTEQYF
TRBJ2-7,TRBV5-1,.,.,TGCGCCAGCTGCTCGGGGGACACATCCTACGAGCAGTACTTC,CASCSGDTSYEQYF
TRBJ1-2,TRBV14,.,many,TGTGCCAGCAGCCAACTCACGGGACACCCCGCCTATGGCTACACCTTC,CASSQLTGHPAYGYTF
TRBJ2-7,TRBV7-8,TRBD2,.,TGTGCCAGCAGCTTAGTACGGGGGGGTGCAGAACCAAGCTCCGAGCAGTACTTC,CASSLVRGGAEPSSEQYF
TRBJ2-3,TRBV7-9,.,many,TGTGCCAGCAGCTTAGCATTTCGGGGGCCCCCCGGAGAAGATACGCAGTATTTT,CASSLAFRGPPGEDTQYF
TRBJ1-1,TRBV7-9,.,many,TGTGCCAGCAGCCCCGTGGCGGGAAACACTGAAGCTTTCTTT,CASSPVAGNTEAFF
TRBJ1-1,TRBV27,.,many,TGTGCCAGCAGCTTGTGGAGAAACACTGAAGCTTTCTTT,CASSLWRNTEAFF
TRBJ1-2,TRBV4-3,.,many,TGCGCCAGCAGCCAAGATTTCGAATATATGGTAGAGGGCTACACCTTC,CASSQDFEYMVEGYTF
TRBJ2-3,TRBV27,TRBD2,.,TGTGCCAGCAGTGCTTTTAGCGGGATGGATACGCAGTATTTT,CASSAFSGMDTQYF
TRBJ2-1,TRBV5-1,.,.,TGCGCCAGCAGATTTAGCTCCTACAATGAGCAGTTCTTC,CASRFSSYNEQFF